These 19 T cell receptor beta chains share one sample of origin, sequenced in a study of T cell responses to AZD1222 COVID-19 vaccine. TCRdb's copy holds only in-frame clones and misses some; the assay was immunoSEQ multiplex PCR. The data show 120,000 to 150,000 clones, approximately 91% seen once. Source: peripheral blood, taken 28 days after the second AZD1222 dose. The receptor source for this set is an adult who received the AZD1222 COVID-19 vaccine.

V gene TRBV9 combines with J gene TRBJ2-6; no clear D. CDR3 length equals 13 residues. V was clipped by 4 bases and J by 1 base, with 3 bases between them. The germline gives CDR1 SGDLS, CDR2 YYNGEE. The CDR3 DNA follows: TGTGCCAGCAGCTCTTCTGGGGCCAACGTCCTGACTTTC. Residues: CASSSSGANVLTF.

The count of this clone is one. The rearrangement joins TRBV5-1 to TRBJ1-2; 10 nucleotides line up with TRBD1. Per the germline V gene, CDR1 is SGHRS and CDR2 is YFSETQ. The CDR3 has 18 residues. With 0 bases clipped from V and 2 bases from J, the junction kept 10 bases outside the gene matches. In DNA, the CDR3 is TGCGCCAGCAGCTTGGGAGGGGGACAGGGGATAAGGAACTATGGCTACACCTTC. Protein sequence: CASSLGGGQGIRNYGYTF.

The chain employs TRBV9 and TRBJ2-3; a weak D match, TRBD2 (7 bases). Looked up from germline, CDR1 is SGDLS and CDR2 is YYNGEE. The CDR3 runs 16 residues. Trimming removed 4 bases from V and 0 bases from J, with 15 bases in between. The CDR3 region is CASSPWGGPSTDTQYF. As DNA, the CDR3 is TGTGCCAGCAGCCCCTGGGGGGGGCCCAGCACAGATACGCAGTATTTT.

The chain has TRBV7-2 and TRBJ2-3, with no clear D. The CDR3 has 13 amino acids. With 3 bases removed from V and 0 bases from J, the gap between germline ends came to 4 bases. Germline values: CDR1 SGHTA, CDR2 FQGNSA. The CDR3 here is CASSFDSTDTQYF. CDR3 DNA sequence: TGTGCCAGCAGCTTCGACAGCACAGATACGCAGTATTTT.

The gene calls are TRBV5-1 and TRBJ2-1, with 9 bases matching TRBD2. CDR3 length: 18 amino acids. Germline lookup yields CDR1 SGHRS and CDR2 YFSETQ. J gave up 0 bases and V 4 bases, and 11 bases lay outside the gene matches. In nucleotides, the CDR3 is TGCGCCAGCAGCCCATTTTCTCTAGCGGGGAGCTCCTACAATGAGCAGTTCTTC. It translates to CASSPFSLAGSSYNEQFF.

J is TRBJ1-5 and V is TRBV24-1; tentative D call: TRBD1 (6 bases). Deletions cut 4 bases from V and 13 bases from J, with 13 bases between. Germline CDR1 KGHDR, CDR2 SFDVKD. This CDR3 contains 12 residues. CDR3 loop: CATSDATGKQHF. Here the CDR3 DNA reads TGTGCCACCAGTGACGCAACAGGGAAACAGCATTTT.

V and J are TRBV6-5 and TRBJ1-4, with D possibly TRBD1 on 5 matching bases. The CDR3 is 15 residues long. Trimming took off 2 bases at V and 0 bases at J, with 7 bases between the two ends. CDR1 is MNHEY and CDR2 is SVGAGI in the germline V gene. The CDR3 nucleotides read TGTGCCAGCAGTTACAGGGGCGCAACTAATGAAAAACTGTTTTTT. This sequence encodes CASSYRGATNEKLFF.

This chain connects TRBV3-1 (or the pseudogene TRBV3-2) to TRBJ2-7, with D uncertain. The CDR3 consists of 15 residues. The V gene's germline CDR1 is LGHDT and CDR2 YNNKEL (reference sequence). V was cut by 1 base and J by 4 bases, with 14 bases left in between. This CDR3 is CASSQVPGPAYEQYF. The CDR3 DNA follows: TGTGCCAGCAGCCAAGTTCCAGGCCCCGCGTACGAGCAGTACTTC.

V is TRBV5-6 and J is TRBJ1-5; D unresolved. The CDR3 is 15 residues long. Trimming removed 1 base at V and 0 bases at J, with 8 bases between. CDR1 and CDR2 from the germline V gene are SGHDT and YYEEEE. The CDR3 DNA reads TGTGCCAGCAGCTTGAACCCAAATAGCAATCAGCCCCAGCATTTT. It translates to CASSLNPNSNQPQHF.

This clone was observed a handful of times. The chain links TRBV27 to TRBJ2-7; 7 nucleotides align to TRBD1. After removal of 5 bases from V and 3 bases from J, the junction contained 10 bases not matched to a gene. The length of the CDR3 is 15 residues. Germline V CDR1 and CDR2: MNHEY, SMNVEV (reference sequence). The CDR3 DNA reads as TGTGCCAGCAGTGTTCGGACAGGAAGGTACTACGAGCAGTACTTC. Translated, it gives CASSVRTGRYYEQYF.

V and J are TRBV4-1 and TRBJ1-2; D perhaps matches TRBD1 (6 bases). Trimming took 0 bases from V and 4 from J, leaving 9 bases between them. Germline CDR1 MGHRA, CDR2 YSYEKL. CDR3 length: 14 amino acids. The CDR3 coding sequence is TGCGCCAGCAGCCAAGAGGACAGACTCTATGGCTACACCTTC. Translating gives CASSQEDRLYGYTF.

The V and J genes are TRBV25-1 and TRBJ1-4; unclear D gene. This CDR3 region has 13 residues. The ends were cut back, 5 bases at V and 7 bases at J, with 11 bases in the middle. Germline lookup yields CDR1 MGHDK and CDR2 SYGVNS. CDR3 sequence reads: CASSKGRGEKLFF. The CDR3 DNA sequence: TGTGCCAGCAGTAAAGGTCGGGGTGAAAAACTGTTTTTT.

This chain joins TRBV6-5 and TRBJ2-3; TRBD1 agrees at 10 bases. Germline V lookup: CDR1 MNHEY, CDR2 SVGAGI. V was pared by 6 bases and J by 3 bases, with 6 bases of the junction left unmatched. The CDR3 has 15 amino acids. The CDR3 nucleotides are TGTGCCAGCAGATCGACAGGGGGCCGTACAGATACGCAGTATTTT. This encodes CASRSTGGRTDTQYF.

The chain links TRBV27 to TRBJ1-3, with D unresolved. The V gene lost 6 bases and the J gene lost 2 bases, with 20 bases spanning the gap. The CDR3 is made up of 17 amino acids. Germline values: CDR1 MNHEY, CDR2 SMNVEV (reference sequence). As DNA, the CDR3 is TGTGCCAGCAGGTCCCCCGTTGAGGGAAGCACTGGAAACACCATATATTTT. Translating gives CASRSPVEGSTGNTIYF.

This chain joins TRBV5-1 and TRBJ2-5; D is possibly TRBD2 (6 bases). V was cut by 4 bases and J by 4 bases, with 17 bases left in between. The CDR3 runs to 15 residues. From germline, CDR1 is SGHRS and CDR2 YFSETQ. CDR3 nucleotide sequence: TGCGCCAGCAGCCGACTCCAGGGAGGAGGAGAGACCCAGTACTTC. Amino acid sequence: CASSRLQGGGETQYF. The full variable domain, rest sourced from reference TRBV5-1 and TRBJ2-5, is KAGVTQTPRYLIKTRGQQVTLSCSPISGHRSVSWYQQTPGQGLQFLFEYFSETQRNKGNFPGRFSGRQFSNSRSEMNVSTLELGDSALYLCASSRLQGGGETQYFGPGTRLLVL.

The V gene is TRBV10-1, the J gene TRBJ1-1; 8 bases match TRBD1. CDR3 length: 15 residues. The germline gives CDR1 WNHNN, CDR2 SYGVQD (reference sequence). J lost 7 bases, V lost 4 bases, and 11 bases had no gene match. CDR3 nucleotide sequence: TGCGCCAGCAGTGGAGGGTACAGGGGGGCCCTTGAAGCTTTCTTT. As protein: CASSGGYRGALEAFF.

The J gene is TRBJ1-4, the V gene TRBV11-2; the D is unclear. The CDR3 sequence is 13 residues long. V was cut by 1 base and J by 13 bases, with 13 bases left in between. CDR1 SGHAT and CDR2 FQNNGV come from the germline V gene. As DNA, the CDR3 is TGTGCCAGCAGCTTAGGTCCCGACAACGGACTGTTTTTT. Amino acid sequence: CASSLGPDNGLFF.

The rearrangement joins TRBV21-1 to TRBJ2-1. TRBV21-1 is a documented pseudogene. This CDR3 region has 12 residues. The CDR3 reads CASKGPLGEQFF. In nucleotides, the CDR3 is TGTGCCAGCAAGGGACCTTTGGGTGAGCAGTTCTTC.

This clone was observed once. V and J are TRBV18 and TRBJ1-2; 7 bases map to TRBD1. In germline, CDR1 is KGHSH, CDR2 LQKENI. This CDR3 region has 15 residues. The J segment lost 8 bases and the V segment lost 3 bases, leaving 12 bases of the junction unmatched. CDR3 sequence: CASSPRQGGSEGYTF. The CDR3 DNA is TGTGCCAGCTCACCTCGACAGGGAGGGTCTGAAGGCTACACCTTC.